This TCR beta chain is drawn from a study of blood T cell repertoires in COVID-19 (dated by TCRdb to the early 2020s). For context, the study as a whole: Collaborator samples came from the United States, Italy and Spain and covered acute and convalescent phases of COVID-19. The prospective study material was composed of cDNA or gDNA derived from T cells, B-cell-depleted T cells, or PBMCs. The repertoires were released in a freely available public database intended as a resource for research on the immune response to SARS-CoV-2. Subjects who had been exposed to COVID-19, were actively infected with it, or had recovered from it provided the deeply sampled blood TCRbeta repertoires that made up the dataset. Where HLA class I and class II types were available, the types were taken from metadata supplied by the sample provider, not from assay-based typing. A de-identified subject ID, COVID-19 status, age in years and sex were almost always included in the sample metadata. Samples came from the ongoing ImmuneRACE study (first 160 participants) plus 1,254 subjects from 6 global collaborators.

Remarks on this clone: Its specific antigen is unknown. The record has no base qualities; no much larger clone is one base away.

The collaborating institutions used their own protocols to collect whole blood in K2EDTA tubes. For TCRbeta analysis, collaborators shipped samples as frozen whole blood, isolated PBMCs, or DNA extracted from either of those sample types. The immunoSEQ Assay, a bias-controlled multiplex PCR, was used to amplify TCRbeta CDR3 regions from genomic DNA. In the authors' own workflow: The number of nucleated cells in each sample was estimated by amplification of reference gene primers within the assay. To quantify the absolute abundance of each unique TCRbeta CDR3 rearrangement, sequence reads were collapsed and filtered. For each sample, productive Simpson clonality was calculated as the square root of Simpson's diversity index over productive rearrangements. TCRdb mirrors the immuneACCESS table, restricted to in-frame sequences. Some clones are absent from its copies; in checked studies, under half trace to an unresolved V gene, and the reason for the others is unknown. The DNA was the basis for D and trimming; V, J and clone size are from that table. The table for this sample lists approximately 65,000 clones; over 75% of them were counted only once. The ten largest clones represent 4.5% to 6% of the sample.

The CDR3 starts with the cysteine, ends with the phenylalanine, and has 15 residues. The sequence is cut down to CDR3 DNA, 45 bases in frame from base 1. Relative to germline, V is missing 2 bases and J is missing 6 bases, with 7 bases of the junction outside any gene match. Per the germline V gene, KGHSH is the CDR1 and LQKENI is the CDR2. Findings and caveats that apply to the study as a whole: Clinical and demographic metadata were provided uncurated, with the amount varying by source and participant.

The TCR sequence derives from a human donor in a cohort sampled during active COVID-19. Sequences were obtained from peripheral blood. The rearrangement combines TRBV18 with TRBJ2-1; TRBD2 agrees with 7 junctional bases. The CDR3 protein is CASSPILGEGNEQFF. The base sequence is TGTGCCAGCTCACCAATTCTAGGGGAGGGCAATGAGCAGTTCTTC. Where the CDR3 stops, the reference TRBV18 and TRBJ2-1 genes take over; the full variable domain is NAGVMQNPRHLVRRRGQEARLRCSPMKGHSHVYWYRQLPEEGLKFMVYLQKENIIDESGMPKERFSAEFPKEGPSILRIQQVVRGDSAAYFCASSPILGEGNEQFFGPGTRLTVL.